This T cell receptor (beta chain) was retrieved from a study of regulatory T cells in long-lasting Graves disease. Concerning this clonotype itself: As yet, its antigen is unknown.

Deletions cut 7 bases from V and 4 bases from J, with 10 bases between. Germline V gene data show CDR1 as SNHLY and CDR2 as FYNNEI. The CDR3 is 12 amino acids. Libraries of TCR beta came from iRepertoire HTBI primers plus Arm-PCR of CDR3 regions. Each CDR3 protein gets one entry after TCRdb re-called the multiplex PCR reads with MiXCR. The table shows 400,000 to 500,000 distinct CDR3 sequences, with about 15% occurring only once. Whole-study results and caveats: Patients whose Graves' disease persisted exhibited lower TCR diversity than those newly diagnosed.

Noted time point: newly diagnosed GD, antithyroid drugs for less than 3 months. The TCR library was made from RNA that had been extracted from PBMCs in TRIzol. A further study also used this sample, focusing on T cells in Graves' hyperthyroidism and ophthalmopathy. In that study: Uncontrolled infections, other autoimmune diseases, pregnancy or lactation led to exclusion of patients.

This receptor was obtained from a young woman with Graves disease. The gene calls are TRBV2 and TRBJ2-5; no clear D. The sequencing used peripheral blood mononuclear cells (PBMCs), collected at new diagnosis, from a patient treated with antithyroid drugs. CDR3 DNA: TGTGCCAGCATAGGGCCAGGAGAGACCCAGTACTTC. It yields the protein CASIGPGETQYF. The entire variable domain, with the rest obtained from reference TRBV2 and TRBJ2-5, is as follows: EPEVTQTPSHQVTQMGQEVILRCVPISNHLYFYWYRQILGQKVEFLVSFYNNEISEKSEIFDDQFSVERPDGSNFTLKIRSTKLEDSAMYFCASIGPGETQYFGPGTRLLVL.